What follows are 18 T cell receptor beta chains derived from one specimen sequenced in a study of control samples from healthy donors and cancer patients. Sequenced by immunoSEQ multiplex PCR; TCRdb stores in-frame clones only, minus some. The sample holds 120,000 or so clones; around nine tenths are singletons and the top ten take about 3.7%. The sequenced sample was PBMCs. The receptors shown here come from a woman aged 60-75 years with lung cancer.

The genes are TRBV3-1 (or the pseudogene TRBV3-2) and TRBJ1-1; 12 bases fit TRBD1. Losses at the gene ends were 5 bases for V and 5 bases for J; bases not matched to a gene: 9. Germline V gene data show CDR1 as LGHDT and CDR2 as YNNKEL (reference sequence). The CDR3 covers 16 residues. Here the CDR3 reads CASSRGQGARGTEAFF. CDR3 bases: TGTGCCAGCAGCAGGGGACAGGGGGCGCGAGGAACTGAAGCTTTCTTT.

This sequence joins TRBV19 and TRBJ2-4; 12 bases are shared with TRBD2. The CDR3 has 15 residues. Germline V CDR1 and CDR2: LNHDA, SQIVND (reference sequence). The ends lost 7 bases at V and 8 bases at J; junction bases unmatched: 9. CDR3 protein: CASIQTSGRGDIQYF. CDR3 nucleotides: TGTGCCAGTATCCAGACTAGCGGGAGAGGAGACATTCAGTACTTC. The full variable domain, its missing parts supplied by reference TRBV19 and TRBJ2-4, is DGGITQSPKYLFRKEGQNVTLSCEQNLNHDAMYWYRQDPGQGLRLIYYSQIVNDFQKGDIAEGYSVSREKKESFPLTVTSAQKNPTAFYLCASIQTSGRGDIQYFGAGTRLSVL.

This chain uses TRBV5-1 with TRBJ1-1; D call uncertain. The germline gives CDR1 SGHRS, CDR2 YFSETQ. This CDR3 comprises 14 residues. Trimming left V 1 base short and J 4 bases short, with 11 bases between. CDR3 nucleotides: TGCGCCAGCAGCTTGCAAGACCTGACCACTGAAGCTTTCTTT. Amino acids: CASSLQDLTTEAFF.

The sample holds one count of this clone. The chain carries TRBV2 and TRBJ2-5, with a possible D match to TRBD1 (6 bases). The CDR3 spans 14 residues. Per the germline V gene, CDR1 is SNHLY and CDR2 is FYNNEI. V lost 4 bases and J lost 5, with 14 bases in between. The CDR3 loop reads CASSGGPGKETQYF. CDR3 bases: TGTGCCAGCAGTGGGGGGCCGGGCAAGGAGACCCAGTACTTC. The full variable domain, with the rest looked up from reference TRBV2 and TRBJ2-5, is EPEVTQTPSHQVTQMGQEVILRCVPISNHLYFYWYRQILGQKVEFLVSFYNNEISEKSEIFDDQFSVERPDGSNFTLKIRSTKLEDSAMYFCASSGGPGKETQYFGPGTRLLVL.

The chain has TRBV5-1 and TRBJ1-1; D gene ambiguous. The CDR3 covers 15 residues. V gave up 0 bases and J gave up 1 base, with 10 bases separating them. The germline CDR1 and CDR2 sequences are SGHRS and YFSETQ. The CDR3, as DNA: TGCGCCAGCAGCTTGGTTTGGGCCTCGAACACTGAAGCTTTCTTT. Translation gives CASSLVWASNTEAFF.

This clone was detected only once. This rearrangement joins TRBV9 to TRBJ1-5; D is uncertain. V lost 0 bases to trimming and J lost 0 bases, with 7 bases between them. CDR1 is SGDLS, CDR2 YYNGEE, per germline. The CDR3 consists of 15 residues. CDR3 loop: CASSVGPDSNQPQHF. The CDR3 bases are TGTGCCAGCAGCGTAGGTCCGGATAGCAATCAGCCCCAGCATTTT.

The chain uses TRBV4-1 and TRBJ1-1, with a possible D match to TRBD1 (5 bases). The germline V and J ends were trimmed by 2 bases and 0 bases, with 16 bases remaining between them. This CDR3 spans 17 amino acids. Germline V CDR1 and CDR2: MGHRA, YSYEKL. Here the CDR3 DNA reads TGCGCCAGCAGCCAAACCCGCGGTGGGGGAGTGAACACTGAAGCTTTCTTT. Protein: CASSQTRGGGVNTEAFF.

This clone was observed a few times. The rearrangement links TRBV7-9 to TRBJ1-2, with D possibly TRBD1 on 6 matching bases. The V gene lost 4 bases and the J gene lost 1 base, with 10 bases spanning the gap. The CDR3 runs 14 residues. Per the germline V gene, CDR1 is SEHNR and CDR2 is FQNEAQ (reference sequence). CDR3 residues: CASSSPGHNYGYTF. The CDR3 nucleotides are TGTGCCAGCAGCTCACCGGGACATAACTATGGCTACACCTTC.

CDR3 in amino acids: CASSGPPGLGNTGELFF. The DNA for the CDR3 is TGTGCCAGCAGCGGGCCTCCGGGCCTGGGGAACACCGGGGAGCTGTTTTTT. The rearrangement links TRBV7-8 to TRBJ2-2; D not resolved. CDR1 is SGHVS, CDR2 FQNEAQ, per germline. This CDR3 has 17 amino acids. The germline V and J ends were trimmed by 5 bases and 1 base, with 17 bases remaining between them.

The V gene is TRBV12-5, the J gene TRBJ2-7; D perhaps matches TRBD2 (5 bases). The CDR3 loop spans 13 amino acids. Germline V gene data show CDR1 as LGHNT and CDR2 as FRNRAP. The V and J ends lost 1 base and 2 bases respectively, with 6 bases between them. The chain's CDR3 is CASGLGGAYEQYF. CDR3 nucleotide sequence: TGTGCTAGTGGTTTGGGGGGAGCCTACGAGCAGTACTTC.

The chain recombines TRBV2 with TRBJ1-1; tentative D call: TRBD1 (6 bases). Germline CDR1 and CDR2: SNHLY and FYNNEI. Trimming took 7 bases from V and 0 from J, leaving 9 bases between them. The CDR3 covers 13 residues. The CDR3 region is CASTKGVNTEAFF. The CDR3 DNA is TGTGCCAGCACGAAGGGGGTGAACACTGAAGCTTTCTTT.

The chain is built from TRBV6-5 and TRBJ2-7; D not certain. The V and J ends lost 8 bases and 2 bases respectively, with 16 bases between them. The CDR3 is 14 amino acids. CDR1 is MNHEY and CDR2 is SVGAGI in the germline V gene. The DNA of the CDR3 is TGTGCCAGCGCCGGCTTGGGTACGACCTACGAGCAGTACTTC. It encodes CASAGLGTTYEQYF.

This clone was seen only a few times. J is TRBJ2-4 and V is TRBV6-1; 7 positions match TRBD1. This CDR3 has 17 residues. Germline V CDR1 and CDR2: MNHNS, SASEGT. V lost 3 bases and J lost 1; bases outside the gene matches: 9. CDR3 in amino acids: CASSDIQGSYAKNIQYF. The CDR3 nucleotides are TGTGCCAGCAGTGACATACAGGGGTCCTATGCCAAAAACATTCAGTACTTC.

J is TRBJ2-7 and V is TRBV9; 10 bases map to TRBD1. Germline assignment: CDR1 SGDLS and CDR2 YYNGEE. This CDR3 has 14 amino acids. Trimming cost V 2 bases and J 3 bases; bases outside gene matches: 2. CDR3 nucleotides: TGTGCCAGCAGCGTCGGACAGGGGGTCTACGAGCAGTACTTC. Protein product: CASSVGQGVYEQYF.

There are a few counts of this clone. The chain recombines TRBV9 with TRBJ2-3; TRBD2 agrees at 8 bases. V lost 0 bases, J lost 5 bases, and 8 bases stayed unmatched. The germline CDR1 and CDR2 sequences are SGDLS and YYNGEE. The CDR3 totals 16 residues. The CDR3 region is CASSVDMSGGLDTQYF. DNA of the CDR3: TGTGCCAGCAGCGTAGATATGAGCGGGGGATTAGATACGCAGTATTTT.

The J gene is TRBJ1-2, the V gene TRBV19; no reliable D call. CDR1 is LNHDA and CDR2 is SQIVND in the germline V gene (reference sequence). The CDR3 is 15 amino acids. V was shortened by 0 bases and J by 2 bases, with 10 bases between the two germline ends. In nucleotides, the CDR3 is TGTGCCAGTAGTATAGATCGGGTAGCCAACTATGGCTACACCTTC. This encodes CASSIDRVANYGYTF.

The rearrangement links TRBV28 to TRBJ1-5; 9 bases match TRBD1. V was pared by 4 bases and J by 7 bases, with 5 bases of the junction left unmatched. This CDR3 spans 14 amino acids. CDR1 is MDHEN, CDR2 SYDVKM, per germline. The CDR3 region is CASSSGQGWQPQHF. The CDR3 nucleotides read TGTGCCAGCAGTTCCGGACAGGGGTGGCAGCCCCAGCATTTT.

The chain uses TRBV19 and TRBJ1-1; tentatively, D is TRBD1 (5 bases). Germline assignment: CDR1 LNHDA and CDR2 SQIVND (reference sequence). V was cut by 1 base and J by 7 bases, with 13 bases left in between. This CDR3 is 14 amino acids long. The CDR3 loop is CASSIASGAGEAFF. In nucleotides, the CDR3 is TGTGCCAGTAGTATAGCATCTGGGGCAGGTGAAGCTTTCTTT.